The clone carrying this TCR beta chain occurred many times. Antigen unknown. This sample is part of a study of T cells in Graves' hyperthyroidism and ophthalmopathy. Notes on the study in general: Most thyroid clonotypes expanded above 0.001 appeared in blood too.

Amplified TCR beta CDR3 regions derived from RNA transcripts. First-round RT-PCR of the TCR CDR3 relied on the HTBI primer set. TCRdb independently ran MiXCR on the multiplex PCR reads; one entry per CDR3 protein. The sample shows hundreds of thousands of distinct CDR3 sequences, less than 30% of them seen only once. Clinicians diagnosed patients from clinical symptoms, serum thyroxine and TRAb, thyroid ultrasound and orbital computed tomography. Extraction of PBMCs used 8.5 to 10 ml of fresh peripheral blood. Germline V CDR1 and CDR2: MDHEN, SYDVKM. The CDR3 contains 15 residues. The V gene lost 10 bases and the J gene lost 6 bases, with 22 bases spanning the gap.

Sequencing was performed on blood. This clonotype was sampled from a middle-aged man with Graves' hyperthyroidism that later progressed to Graves' ophthalmopathy. The chain has TRBV28 and TRBJ1-5, with D perhaps TRBD1 (5 bases). The CDR3, as DNA: TGTGCCACCGCCTTACAGGCCCAAACCCTTCAGCCCCAGCATTTT. This codes for CATALQAQTLQPQHF.